The 23 T cell receptor delta chains in this list originate from one sample, sequenced in a study of gamma-delta chains in newborns, infants, children. TCRdb re-called clones from the reads using CATT. The sample has 5,800 or so delta-chain clones, 0.35% to 0.5% seen once. Sequenced input: blood. Receptors originate from a child who was a newborn, infant or young child, either healthy, febrile or measles-vaccinated (not recorded which).

Comment on this clone: A much larger clonotype is one base distant, so this may be a read error. This sequence joins TRDV2 and TRDJ3, with 12 bases aligning to TRDD3. The germline V gene encodes CDR1 GEAIGNYY and CDR2 EKD. The CDR3 spans 21 residues. CDR3 sequence: CARDTGWGIREGSWDTRQMFF. The CDR3 nucleotides read TGTGCCCGTGACACCGGCTGGGGGATACGCGAGGGCTCCTGGGACACCCGACAGATGTTTTTC.

Points on this clone: A read error likely explains why the TCRdb protein, taken from a much larger clone, differs from this DNA's translation at residue 16; the protein shown is translated from the DNA. This chain uses TRDV1 with TRDJ2, with 9 positions matching TRDD2. The germline V gene has CDR1 TSWWSYY and CDR2 QGS. The CDR3 covers 18 residues. The CDR3 protein is CALGEFPSYSLLTAQPFF. DNA of the CDR3: TGTGCTCTTGGGGAATTTCCTTCCTACAGCCTTTTGACAGCACAACCCTTCTTT.

This clone was observed a few times. Being one base from a much bigger clone, this may be a read error. The identical CDR3 is also encoded by other nucleotide sequences in the sample. The rearrangement links TRDV2 to TRDJ3, with 7 nucleotides matching TRDD3. This CDR3 is built from 19 residues. Germline V gives CDR1 GEAIGNYY, CDR2 EKD. CDR3 loop: CACDTYWGFSTRDTRQMFF. In nucleotides, the CDR3 is TGTGCCTGTGACACGTACTGGGGATTTTCTACCCGGGACACCAGACAGATGTTTTTC.

This clone was seen a few times. The protein TCRdb gives is from a much larger clone and does not agree with this DNA's translation at residue 8, likely a read error; the protein shown here comes from the DNA. The chain couples TRDV2 to TRDJ1, with 7 bases fitting TRDD3. This CDR3 comprises 16 residues. Germline V lookup: CDR1 GEAIGNYY, CDR2 EKD. Germline trimming cut 0 bases from V and 7 bases from J; bases unmatched to any gene: 13. The chain's CDR3 is CACDTVGETPYLKLIF. The CDR3 region has the DNA TGTGCCTGTGACACCGTGGGGGAAACCCCCTACCTTAAACTCATCTTT.

This clone was picked up a small number of times. The V and J genes are TRDV2 and TRDJ1; D is perhaps TRDD3 (6 bases). The germline V gene has CDR1 GEAIGNYY and CDR2 EKD. CDR3 length equals 15 residues. The V end was cut by 5 bases, the J end by 3 bases, with 18 bases between. The CDR3 protein is CACGIPGENPDKLIF. CDR3 coding DNA: TGTGCCTGTGGCATACCGGGGGAAAATCCCGATAAACTCATCTTT.

By sample fraction, this clone is medium-sized (0.01 to 0.1%). The genes are TRDV2 and TRDJ3; TRDD3 matches at 7 bases. The CDR3 spans 17 residues. Per germline, CDR1 GEAIGNYY and CDR2 EKD. J lost 0 bases, V lost 0 bases, and 1 base had no gene match. CDR3 coding DNA: TGTGCCTGTGACACCCTGGGGGGCTCCTGGGACACCCGACAGATGTTTTTC. This sequence encodes CACDTLGGSWDTRQMFF.

Regarding this clone: A far larger clone is just one base off, so this is likely a read error. Other nucleotide sequences in the sample specify the same CDR3. V usage is TRDV2 and J usage is TRDJ3, with 8 bases fitting TRDD3. The CDR3 contains 18 residues. The germline gives CDR1 GEAIGNYY, CDR2 EKD. The CDR3 is CACDTGWGTSWDTRQMFF. The CDR3 DNA reads as TGTGCCTGCGACACCGGCTGGGGGACCTCCTGGGACACCCGACAGATGTTTTTC.

On this clone itself: The TCRdb record carries a much larger clone's protein, which differs from this DNA's translation at residue 3; a read error is the likely cause, and the protein listed here is the DNA translation. The chain employs TRDV2 and TRDJ3; 10 nucleotides match TRDD3. This CDR3 contains 18 residues. CDR1 and CDR2 (germline): GEAIGNYY, EKD. CDR3 nucleotide sequence: TGTGCCCGTGACACTGGGGGATCGTGCTCCTGGGACACCCGACAGATGTTTTTC. Translating it yields CARDTGGSCSWDTRQMFF.

As regards this clone: The DNA translation disagrees with the TCRdb protein at residue 15, so the protein in this description comes from the DNA. The chain carries TRDV1 and TRDJ2; 9 positions match TRDD3. The trim removed 0 bases at V and 16 bases at J, leaving 18 bases unmatched. The CDR3 has 17 residues. CDR1 TSWWSYY and CDR2 QGS come from the germline V gene. The CDR3: CALGELSSRGGGYPPFF. CDR3 nucleotides: TGTGCTCTTGGGGAACTATCCTCCCGGGGCGGGGGATACCCCCCCTTCTTT.

Comment on this clone: A far larger clone is just one base off, so this is likely a read error. The same CDR3 arises from other DNA sequences in this sample as well. DNA of the CDR3: TGTGCCTGCGACTTACTGGGGGATACGATGACAGCACAACTCTTCTTT. Its translation: CACDLLGDTMTAQLFF. The V call is TRDV2, the J call TRDJ2; 13 bases agree with TRDD3. Germline CDR1 GEAIGNYY, CDR2 EKD. The CDR3 loop spans 16 amino acids. V was pared by 7 bases and J by 3 bases, with 7 bases of the junction left unmatched.

The table lists this clone with a few counts. A much larger clone is a single base away; this may be a read error. The rearrangement links TRDV2 to TRDJ3; weak D call: TRDD3 (6 bases). Germline values: CDR1 GEAIGNYY, CDR2 EKD. This CDR3 has 19 residues. CDR3 protein: CACDTVLGSTDWDTRRMFF. The CDR3 DNA reads TGTGCCTGTGACACCGTGCTGGGGTCTACGGACTGGGACACCCGACGGATGTTTTTC.

To note about this clone: The junction departs from germline at one end; a sequencing error may be responsible. Different DNA sequences within this sample yield the same CDR3. The chain links TRDV2 to TRDJ2; 9 bases match TRDD3. There are 14 residues in the CDR3. The germline V gene encodes CDR1 GEAIGNYY and CDR2 EKD. The CDR3 reads CACDTWGMTAQPFF. In nucleotides, the CDR3 is TGTGCCTGCGACACCTGGGGGATGACAGCACAGCCCTTCTTT.

In the case of this clone: A much larger clone differs by one base, so this may be a read error. This chain joins TRDV2 and TRDJ3; 8 bases match TRDD3. The CDR3 has 19 residues. The germline V gene encodes CDR1 GEAIGNYY and CDR2 EKD. Written as DNA, the CDR3 is TGTGCCTGTGACACAGGAGGGATACGTAGCTCCTGGGACACCCGACAGGTGTTTTTC. It specifies CACDTGGIRSSWDTRQVFF.

Details on this clone: The translation of this DNA and the TCRdb protein of a much larger clone differ at residue 10, probably owing to a read error; the protein shown here is translated from the DNA. The genes are TRDV2 and TRDJ3, with TRDD3 matching over 7 bases. This CDR3 is 19 amino acids long. Germline V gene sequence: CDR1 GEAIGNYY, CDR2 EKD. With 1 base clipped from V and 0 bases from J, the junction kept 8 bases outside the gene matches. CDR3 residues: CACDTASGILSWDTRQMFF. Here the CDR3 DNA reads TGTGCCTGTGACACGGCGAGCGGGATACTCTCCTGGGACACCCGACAGATGTTTTTC.

Concerning this clone itself: Just one base apart from a much larger clone, this may be a read error. V and J are TRDV2 and TRDJ3; 13 nucleotides agree with TRDD3. Germline lookup yields CDR1 GEAIGNYY and CDR2 EKD. This CDR3 is 20 amino acids long. CDR3 amino acids: CACDPHVLGDTRLSTRQTFF. The CDR3 nucleotides are TGTGCCTGTGACCCCCACGTACTGGGGGATACGCGTCTCTCCACCCGACAGACGTTTTTC.

This clone was seen at least ten times. This probably arose from a read error, given a far larger clone one base away. The sample holds other DNA sequences that translate to the same CDR3. This chain connects TRDV2 to TRDJ1; 10 nucleotides align to TRDD3. The CDR3 contains 14 residues. In germline, CDR1 is GEAIGNYY, CDR2 EKD. Here the CDR3 DNA reads TGTGCCCGTGACGTACTGGGGGATACCGATAAACTCATCTTT. It translates to CARDVLGDTDKLIF.

Comment on this clone: The protein held in TCRdb is that of a much larger clone and does not match this DNA's translation at residue 3, likely because of a read error; the protein shown is translated from the DNA. The rearrangement joins TRDV2 to TRDJ3; TRDD3 matches 12 bases. Germline CDR1 reads GEAIGNYY; CDR2 reads EKD. The CDR3 is made up of 19 amino acids. CDR3 coding DNA: TGTGCCTATGACGAAGTACTGGGGGATACCTGCTGGGACACCCGACAGATGTTTTTC. Translation: CAYDEVLGDTCWDTRQMFF.

Concerning this clone: TCRdb attributes to this sequence the protein of a much larger clone, which differs from the DNA translation at residue 11; a read error is likely, and the protein displayed is translated from the DNA. This sequence joins TRDV2 and TRDJ1, with 11 bases aligning to TRDD3. CDR1 and CDR2 from the germline V gene are GEAIGNYY and EKD. The CDR3 extends over 13 amino acids. The CDR3 is CACDKILGDKPIF. DNA for the CDR3: TGTGCCTGTGACAAAATACTGGGGGATAAACCCATCTTT.

Many counts were recorded for this clone. A far more abundant clone sits one base away, making this likely a read error. The chain is built from TRDV2 and TRDJ2; 11 nucleotides match TRDD3. There are 15 residues in the CDR3. Germline assignment: CDR1 GEAIGNYY and CDR2 EKD. V shed 2 bases, J shed 3 bases, and the junction held 1 base outside the gene matches. This CDR3 is CACDILGDMTAQLFF. The CDR3 region has the DNA TGTGCCTGTGACATACTGGGGGATATGACAGCACAACTCTTCTTT.

This clone was observed a few times. At one end, the junction sequence differs from germline, possibly due to a read error. Additional DNA sequences in this sample encode the identical CDR3. This chain joins TRDV2 and TRDJ1; 8 positions agree with TRDD3. The CDR3 extends over 17 amino acids. Germline values: CDR1 GEAIGNYY, CDR2 EKD. The CDR3 DNA reads as TGTGCCTGCGACATTCTGGGGGACACGCGGTACACCGATAAACTCATCTTT. Protein product: CACDILGDTRYTDKLIF.

Note on this clone: A far larger clone lies a single base away; this is likely a read error. The sample has other DNA sequences that encode this CDR3 too. As DNA, the CDR3 is TGCGCCTGTGACACGTTTTCTGGGGGATACCCGAGCTCCTGGGACACCCGACAGATGTTTTTC. Encoded protein: CACDTFSGGYPSSWDTRQMFF. This chain links TRDV2 with TRDJ3; 11 bases line up with TRDD3. The germline gives CDR1 GEAIGNYY, CDR2 EKD. The CDR3 spans 21 residues.

About this clone itself: A far larger clone differs by one base, so this is likely a read error. V gene TRDV2 combines with J gene TRDJ3, with 13 bases matching TRDD3. Germline CDR1 reads GEAIGNYY; CDR2 reads EKD. The CDR3 runs 20 residues. CDR3 DNA: TGTGCCTGTGACACCGTACTGGGGGATACGAGCTCCAGGGACACCCGACAGATGTTTTTC. As protein: CACDTVLGDTSSRDTRQMFF.

This clone was counted only a few times. A far larger clone lies a single base away; this is likely a read error. At the DNA level, this CDR3 is encoded by other sequences in the same sample as well. The V and J genes are TRDV2 and TRDJ3; 9 nucleotides align to TRDD3. Germline V gene lookup returns CDR1 GEAIGNYY and CDR2 EKD. The CDR3 sequence is 18 residues long. This CDR3 is CACDPGDTGSWDTRQMFF. The CDR3 nucleotides read TGTGCCTGTGACCCGGGGGATACCGGCTCCTGGGACACCCGACAGATGTTCTTC.